A single sample is the source of the 17 T cell receptor beta chains below, sequenced in a study of early T cells in non-severe SARS-CoV-2 infection. TCRdb re-analysed the 5' RACE reads in MiXCR, keeping a single row per CDR3 protein. The table has about 97,000 distinct CDR3 sequences, around 14% seen once. Material for sequencing was whole blood. All receptors derive from an adult who was a healthcare worker with PCR-confirmed SARS-CoV-2 infection or an uninfected control (not recorded which).

Notes on this clonotype: This may come from a read error, since a much larger clone is one base off. The rearrangement uses TRBV20-1 and TRBJ2-7; 9 bases match TRBD1. V lost 3 bases to trimming and J lost 4 bases; unmatched junction nucleotides: 7. Per the germline V gene, CDR1 is DFQATT and CDR2 is SNEGSKA (reference sequence). This CDR3 is built from 14 residues. CDR3 residues: CSASFGTGTYEQYV. DNA of the CDR3: TGCAGTGCTAGTTTCGGGACAGGGACTTACGAGCAGTACGTC.

Ten or more counts support this clonotype. The J gene is TRBJ2-7, the V gene TRBV7-8; TRBD2 agrees at 9 bases. Germline CDR1 SGHVS, CDR2 FQNEAQ. This CDR3 comprises 15 residues. V dropped 1 base and J dropped 6; count of bases not matched to a gene: 7. Written as DNA, the CDR3 is TGTGCCAGCAGCTTAGTGGTAGCGGGAGTTGGCGAGCAGTACTTC. It encodes CASSLVVAGVGEQYF.

This clonotype showed up many times. The V and J genes are TRBV2 and TRBJ1-5; 8 nucleotides match TRBD1. Trimming cost V 5 bases and J 7 bases; bases outside gene matches: 7. The length of the CDR3 is 14 residues. Per the germline V gene, CDR1 is SNHLY and CDR2 is FYNNEI. As DNA, the CDR3 is TGTGCCAGCAGTATGACAGGGGAGTGGCAGCCCCAGCATTTT. Translation gives CASSMTGEWQPQHF.

This clonotype was recorded at least ten times. The chain carries TRBV20-1 and TRBJ2-1; 12 bases are shared with TRBD2. The CDR3 runs to 16 residues. Trimming cost V 0 bases and J 2 bases; bases outside gene matches: 2. The germline gives CDR1 DFQATT, CDR2 SNEGSKA (reference sequence). The CDR3 bases are TGCAGTGCTAGAGAAGGACTAGCGGGGACCTACAATGAGCAGTTCTTC. This gives the protein CSAREGLAGTYNEQFF.

The table lists this clonotype with many counts. The CDR3 protein is CSAPSGGGQETQYF. The CDR3 DNA is TGCAGTGCTCCATCCGGCGGGGGCCAAGAGACCCAGTACTTC. The V and J genes are TRBV20-1 and TRBJ2-5; 7 bases fit TRBD2. From germline, CDR1 is DFQATT and CDR2 SNEGSKA (reference sequence). CDR3 length: 14 amino acids. Germline trimming cut 5 bases from V and 1 base from J; bases unmatched to any gene: 7.

The V gene is TRBV20-1, the J gene TRBJ2-1; the D is unclear. Looked up from germline, CDR1 is DFQATT and CDR2 is SNEGSKA (reference sequence). This CDR3 comprises 12 residues. Trimming cost V 0 bases and J 9 bases, with 9 bases left between them. CDR3 loop: CSARDFNFEQFF. The CDR3, as DNA: TGCAGTGCTAGAGATTTTAATTTTGAGCAGTTCTTC.

This clonotype was recorded a few times. This rearrangement joins TRBV5-1 to TRBJ2-7; 10 bases are shared with TRBD2. Unmatched junction bases numbered 9, after V lost 4 bases and J lost 5 bases. The CDR3 sequence is 15 residues long. From germline, CDR1 is SGHRS and CDR2 YFSETQ. DNA for the CDR3: TGCGCCAGCAGCATCCGAAGCGGGAGGGTCAACGAGCAGTACTTC. Its protein is CASSIRSGRVNEQYF.

This clonotype came up many times. The chain links TRBV12-3 or TRBV12-4 to TRBJ2-7; D may be TRBD2 (5 bases). The CDR3 consists of 12 residues. Trimming stripped 7 bases from V and 4 bases from J, with 11 bases between. The CDR3 nucleotides read TGTGCCAGCACGGAACCGGGGTACGAGCAGTACTTC. Translation: CASTEPGYEQYF.

This clonotype was found many times. The gene calls are TRBV29-1 and TRBJ2-3; maybe TRBD2 (5 bases). V lost 2 bases and J 1 base, leaving 7 bases between the germline ends. The CDR3 is made up of 13 amino acids. CDR1 is SQVTM and CDR2 is ANQGSEA in the germline V gene. The CDR3, as DNA: TGCAGCGTTGAACAGAGGGGCACAGATACGCAGTATTTT. As protein: CSVEQRGTDTQYF.

This clonotype appeared many times. The chain carries TRBV9 and TRBJ2-7; TRBD2 matches 10 bases. The germline CDR1 and CDR2 sequences are SGDLS and YYNGEE. The CDR3 has 16 residues. Unmatched junction bases numbered 9, after V lost 3 bases and J lost 3 bases. The CDR3 spells CASSEGRGTSVYEQYF. The DNA for the CDR3 is TGTGCCAGCAGCGAGGGCCGCGGGACTAGCGTCTACGAGCAGTACTTC.

The chain has TRBV4-3 and TRBJ2-5, with D perhaps TRBD2 (7 bases). The CDR3 is 16 residues long. V lost 1 base and J lost 5, with 17 bases in between. Germline V lookup: CDR1 LGHNA, CDR2 YSLEER. CDR3 region: CASSQGGGGPEETQYF. CDR3 DNA: TGCGCCAGCAGCCAAGGAGGGGGAGGGCCCGAGGAGACCCAGTACTTC.

J is TRBJ2-3 and V is TRBV24-1; 10 bases line up with TRBD2. Per the germline V gene, CDR1 is KGHDR and CDR2 is SFDVKD. The CDR3 covers 16 residues. V lost 4 bases to trimming and J lost 4 bases; unmatched junction nucleotides: 7. The CDR3 DNA reads TGTGCCACCAGTGAAGCAGCGGGAGGGCCGCCAGATACGCAGTATTTT. The encoded protein is CATSEAAGGPPDTQYF.

This sequence joins TRBV11-2 and TRBJ2-4; 11 bases line up with TRBD1. Germline loops: CDR1 SGHAT, CDR2 FQNNGV. This CDR3 comprises 15 residues. The V segment lost 5 bases and the J segment 8 bases; nucleotides outside the gene matches: 8. The CDR3 reads CASSPKGQGADIQYF. The CDR3 nucleotides are TGTGCCAGCAGCCCTAAAGGACAGGGGGCGGACATTCAGTACTTC.

This chain uses TRBV19 with TRBJ2-3; D may be TRBD1 (5 bases). CDR3 size: 15 residues. The germline V and J ends were trimmed by 3 bases and 1 base, with 11 bases remaining between them. The germline V gene has CDR1 LNHDA and CDR2 SQIVND (reference sequence). The CDR3 here is CASSMGAGCTDTQYF. The CDR3 DNA follows: TGTGCCAGTAGTATGGGCGCAGGGTGCACAGATACGCAGTATTTT.

The rearrangement joins TRBV6-6 to TRBJ2-1; TRBD2 might be the D (6 bases). The CDR3 has 15 amino acids. CDR1 MNHNY and CDR2 SVGAGI come from the germline V gene (reference sequence). With 8 bases removed from V and 6 bases from J, the gap between germline ends came to 20 bases. CDR3 in DNA: TGTGCCAGCCAAACTTGGACTACTACTTTCAATGAGCAGTTCTTC. Protein: CASQTWTTTFNEQFF.

The chain employs TRBV4-3 and TRBJ1-2; D possibly corresponds to TRBD1 (5 bases). V was pared by 1 base and J by 7 bases, with 7 bases between. CDR1 is LGHNA, CDR2 YSLEER, per germline. The CDR3 totals 12 residues. For the CDR3, the DNA is TGCGCCAGCAGCCAAGGCGGGGGTGGCTACACCTTC. Translation: CASSQGGGGYTF.

This clonotype appeared a few times. The chain carries TRBV5-4 and TRBJ1-1; D gene unclear. CDR1 and CDR2 from the germline V gene are SGHNT and YYREEE (reference sequence). V lost 4 bases, J lost 0 bases, and 13 bases lay in between. CDR3 length: 15 residues. The CDR3 nucleotides are TGTGCCAGCAGCGAGACGCATTTCCTGAACACTGAAGCTTTCTTT. Its translation: CASSETHFLNTEAFF.